A selection of T cell receptor beta chains follows, all from one sample in a study of blood T cells in healthy people across ages. Using its own MiXCR run on the 5' RACE reads, TCRdb lists one record per CDR3 protein. Seen here are 850,000 to 1,300,000 distinct CDR3 sequences, less than 50% observed once, and the top ten hold about 19%. The sample was blood. The receptors come from a woman in her fifties or sixties in good health. Both conserved end residues are part of each CDR3. The D gene is left open where the match is weak. Part of the rows lack a size; the others show once, few, many or a class for expanded clones.

D gene | J gene | clone size | V gene | CDR3 DNA | CDR3 protein
- | TRBJ1-5 | few | TRBV7-9 | TGTGCCAGCAGCCAAGGAGGGACCCAGCAGCCCCAGCATTTT | CASSQGGTQQPQHF
TRBD1 | TRBJ2-1 | - | TRBV30 | TGTGCCTGTCCCGGGACAGGGGCCTACAATGAGCAGTTCTTC | CACPGTGAYNEQFF
TRBD2 | TRBJ2-7 | - | TRBV30 | TGTGCCTGGAGTCGGACTAGCTCTGAGCAGTACTTC | CAWSRTSSEQYF
- | TRBJ2-5 | few | TRBV12-3/TRBV12-4 | TGTGCCAGCAGTTCGGACGGGGAGACCCAGTACTTC | CASSSDGETQYF
TRBD2 | TRBJ2-7 | few | TRBV10-3 | TGTGCCATCAGAGGGGAGGGCGGGAGGTACGAGCAGTACTTC | CAIRGEGGRYEQYF
- | TRBJ2-3 | - | TRBV27 | TGTGCCAGCAGTTTATTATCCCCTGGGACCCGGAGCACAGATACGCAGTATTTT | CASSLLSPGTRSTDTQYF
- | TRBJ1-1 | - | TRBV30 | TGTGCCTGGAACGAGGGGGTTGGCACTGAAGCTTTCTTT | CAWNEGVGTEAFF
- | TRBJ2-1 | many | TRBV29-1 | TGCAGCGTACGACGTTGGGGGGATGAGCAGTTCTTC | CSVRRWGDEQFF
TRBD1 | TRBJ2-1 | - | TRBV2 | TGTGCCAGCAGTGAACCGTTACAGGGGGAGTTCTTC | CASSEPLQGEFF
TRBD1 | TRBJ2-1 | - | TRBV7-3 | TGTGCCAGCAGCTCCGACAGGGGAGAGCAGTTCTTC | CASSSDRGEQFF
TRBD2 | TRBJ2-7 | - | TRBV7-2 | TGTGCCAGCAGCTTTAGCGGGGGTGTTGAACACGAGCAGTACTTC | CASSFSGGVEHEQYF
TRBD1 | TRBJ1-2 | - | TRBV2 | TGTGCCCGCAGGGGACAGGCCGGCAACTATGGCTACACCTTC | CARRGQAGNYGYTF
- | TRBJ2-5 | few | TRBV6-6 | TGTGCCAGCAGTTCTGGCATGGGGCAAGAGACCCAGTACTTC | CASSSGMGQETQYF
- | TRBJ2-3 | - | TRBV7-8 | TGTGCCAGCAGCTTAACCACTAGAGGGGTACTCACAGATACGCAGTATTTT | CASSLTTRGVLTDTQYF
TRBD2 | TRBJ2-1 | - | TRBV10-3 | TGTGCCATCAGTGCTAGCGGGGCACACAATGAGCAGTTCTTC | CAISASGAHNEQFF
- | TRBJ1-2 | - | TRBV7-9 | TGTGCCAGCAGCTTAGAGCCCCCCGACAACTATGGCTACACCTTC | CASSLEPPDNYGYTF
- | TRBJ2-1 | - | TRBV15 | TGTGCCACCAGCAGAGATCCGGGGGATGGGCAGTTCTTC | CATSRDPGDGQFF
- | TRBJ2-7 | - | TRBV27 | TGTGCCAGCAGTCCCGACTTCACCTACGAGCAGTACTTC | CASSPDFTYEQYF
- | TRBJ2-7 | - | TRBV7-8 | TGTGCCAGCAGCCCGCACAGGGCTTACTACGAGCAGTACTTC | CASSPHRAYYEQYF
- | TRBJ2-7 | once | TRBV7-8 | TGTGCCAGCAGCTTACACATGTCCTACGAGCAGTACTTC | CASSLHMSYEQYF
TRBD1 | TRBJ2-1 | - | TRBV27 | TGTGCCAGCAGTTTCCGGGGACACCGGGACAGGGACTACAATGAGCAGTTCTTC | CASSFRGHRDRDYNEQFF
TRBD2 | TRBJ2-1 | - | TRBV20-1 | TGCAGTGCTTTCCTGAGGGCTAGCGGGAGATTGGATGAGCAGTTCTTC | CSAFLRASGRLDEQFF
TRBD1 | TRBJ2-1 | - | TRBV7-7 | TGTGCCAGCAGCACGGGACAGGGTAATAATGAGCAGTTCTTC | CASSTGQGNNEQFF
- | TRBJ2-1 | - | TRBV7-6 | TGTGCCAGCAGCTCGGCTAGGGCGGGAAGCTCCTACAATGAGCAGTTCTTC | CASSSARAGSSYNEQFF
- | TRBJ2-5 | - | TRBV29-1 | TGCAGCGTTCGGGGGCCGGAGACCCAGTACTTC | CSVRGPETQYF
- | TRBJ1-1 | - | TRBV7-6 | TGTACCAGCAGCCCAGCTGACGGGACTGAAGCTTTCTTT | CTSSPADGTEAFF
TRBD1 | TRBJ1-2 | - | TRBV27 | TGTGCCAGCAGTTCCCTACAGGGGGTTGACTATGGCTACACCTTC | CASSSLQGVDYGYTF
TRBD2 | TRBJ2-1 | - | TRBV27 | TGTGCCAGCAGTTTAGGTAGCGGGCGAACGGCCGCGTCCTACAATGAGCAGTTCTTC | CASSLGSGRTAASYNEQFF
TRBD2 | TRBJ2-5 | few | TRBV28 | TGTGCCAGCAGCCCCAGCGGGAGAGGTTTATCTGGAGAGACCCAGTACTTC | CASSPSGRGLSGETQYF
TRBD1 | TRBJ2-7 | once | TRBV28 | TGTGCCAGCAGCTCCCCACCACAGGGGGCGGACGAGCAGTACTTC | CASSSPPQGADEQYF
TRBD1 | TRBJ1-4 | few | TRBV12-3/TRBV12-4 | TGTGCCAGCAGTCCCCTCGGACAGGGTGAAAAACTGTTTTTT | CASSPLGQGEKLFF
TRBD2 | TRBJ2-7 | - | TRBV20-1 | TGCAGTGCCCTCGACCCCGGGACTAGTACCTACGAGCAGTACTTC | CSALDPGTSTYEQYF
- | TRBJ1-1 | - | TRBV7-6 | TGTGCCAGCAGTGATTGGGGGGGGATGAACACGGAAGCTTTCTTT | CASSDWGGMNTEAFF
- | TRBJ2-1 | few | TRBV29-1 | TGCAGCGTTGTATGGGTATCTGATGAGCAGTTCTTC | CSVVWVSDEQFF
TRBD2 | TRBJ2-2 | - | TRBV5-6 | TGTGCCAGCAGCTTCTTGAAACTAGCGGGAGTCACCGGGGAGCTGTTTTTT | CASSFLKLAGVTGELFF
- | TRBJ2-3 | few | TRBV5-1 | TGCGCCAGCAACGGCGGGGCCACCCGAGATACGCAGTATTTT | CASNGGATRDTQYF
- | TRBJ2-7 | once | TRBV28 | TGTGCCAGCAGCCCCTTTACTCTAACCTACGAGCAGTACTTC | CASSPFTLTYEQYF
TRBD1 | TRBJ2-7 | - | TRBV20-1 | TGCAGTGCTCACATGATCAGACAGGGGGCCTACGAGCAGTACTTC | CSAHMIRQGAYEQYF
TRBD1 | TRBJ1-1 | - | TRBV6-5 | TGTGCCAGCAGGAAATCAGGGGGCACTGAAGCTTTCTTT | CASRKSGGTEAFF
TRBD1 | TRBJ2-3 | few | TRBV5-1 | TGCGCCAGCACTCCGGGACAGCGCACAGATACGCAGTATTTT | CASTPGQRTDTQYF
TRBD2 | TRBJ2-1 | - | TRBV29-1 | TGCAGCGTCCGACTAGCGGGACTGGGAAATGAGCAGTTCTTC | CSVRLAGLGNEQFF
TRBD2 | TRBJ2-1 | - | TRBV20-1 | TGCAGTGCTGGGTCCCCTAGCGGGTTCAATGAGCAGTTCTTC | CSAGSPSGFNEQFF
TRBD2 | TRBJ2-1 | many | TRBV7-2 | TGTGCCAGCAGCTTAACCGGGACTAGCGGATACAATGAGCAGTTCTTC | CASSLTGTSGYNEQFF
TRBD2 | TRBJ2-1 | - | TRBV27 | TGTGCCAGCCGACTAGCGGGAGGAGTAGTGGGCTACAATGAGCAGTTCTTC | CASRLAGGVVGYNEQFF
TRBD1 | TRBJ2-1 | many | TRBV7-8 | TGTGCCAGCAGCTTAAAGACAGGGGTAGGAAATGAGCAGTTCTTC | CASSLKTGVGNEQFF
TRBD2 | TRBJ2-5 | - | TRBV5-1 | TGCGCCAGCAGCTTGACAGCGGGAGAATTTGAGACCCAGTACTTC | CASSLTAGEFETQYF
TRBD2 | TRBJ2-1 | - | TRBV6-6 | TGTGCCAGCGGGGATCCTAGCGGGGGTCCGAATGAGCAGTTCTTC | CASGDPSGGPNEQFF
- | TRBJ2-3 | - | TRBV28 | TGTGCCAGCAGTTTAGGCGGGTTGATCACAGATACGCAGTATTTT | CASSLGGLITDTQYF